This TCR beta chain was profiled in a study of blood T cells in healthy people across ages. Whole-study findings and limits: Long-lived donors exceeded aged donors in naive CD4+ cells and diversity.

V was pared by 7 bases and J by 6 bases, with 12 bases of the junction left unmatched. Germline V gene lookup returns CDR1 MNHEY and CDR2 SVGAGI. The CDR3 is 15 residues long. Combining a sample-barcoded 5' primer with a J-beta primer mix, a second PCR ran for 7 to 11 cycles. TCRdb analysed the 5' RACE reads with MiXCR anew, one entry per CDR3 protein. The table lists around 780,000 distinct CDR3 sequences, around 24% of them singletons. The table lists this clonotype with a few counts. Its antigen is unidentified. A further study also used this sample, focusing on T cells of mothers and their children.

The sample consisted of blood. This chain uses TRBV6-5 with TRBJ2-5; 9 bases are a match to TRBD2. The sequence was collected from a boy aged 5-17 years in good health. The CDR3 DNA is TGTGCCAGCAAATTAGGGACTAGCTCCCTACAGACCCAGTACTTC. It encodes CASKLGTSSLQTQYF.